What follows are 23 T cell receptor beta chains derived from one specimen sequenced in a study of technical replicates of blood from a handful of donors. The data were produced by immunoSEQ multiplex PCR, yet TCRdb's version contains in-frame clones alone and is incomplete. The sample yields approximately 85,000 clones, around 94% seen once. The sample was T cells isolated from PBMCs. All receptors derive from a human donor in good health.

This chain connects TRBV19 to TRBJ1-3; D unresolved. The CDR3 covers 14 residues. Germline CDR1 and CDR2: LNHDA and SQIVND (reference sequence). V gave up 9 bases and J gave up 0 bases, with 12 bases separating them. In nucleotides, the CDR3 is TGTGCCAGCGCCCTCAGTCCCTCTGGAAACACCATATATTTT. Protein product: CASALSPSGNTIYF.

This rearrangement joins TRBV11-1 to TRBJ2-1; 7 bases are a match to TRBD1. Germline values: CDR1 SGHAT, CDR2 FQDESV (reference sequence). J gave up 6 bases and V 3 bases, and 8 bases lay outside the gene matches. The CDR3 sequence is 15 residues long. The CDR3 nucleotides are TGTGCCAGCAGCTTCATCGAGGGACAGATCAATGAGCAGTTCTTC. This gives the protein CASSFIEGQINEQFF.

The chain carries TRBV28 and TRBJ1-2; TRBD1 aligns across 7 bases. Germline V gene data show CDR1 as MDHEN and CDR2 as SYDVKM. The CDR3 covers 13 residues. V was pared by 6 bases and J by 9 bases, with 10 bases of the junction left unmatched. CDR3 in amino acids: CASSLAGGSSYTF. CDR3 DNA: TGTGCCAGCAGCCTAGCAGGGGGTAGTAGCTACACCTTC.

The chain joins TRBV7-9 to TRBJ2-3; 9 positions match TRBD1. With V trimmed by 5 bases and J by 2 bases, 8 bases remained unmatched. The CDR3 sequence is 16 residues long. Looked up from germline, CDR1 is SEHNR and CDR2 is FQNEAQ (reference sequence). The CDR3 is CASSSGQGWVTDTQYF. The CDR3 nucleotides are TGTGCCAGCAGCAGCGGACAGGGGTGGGTCACAGATACGCAGTATTTT.

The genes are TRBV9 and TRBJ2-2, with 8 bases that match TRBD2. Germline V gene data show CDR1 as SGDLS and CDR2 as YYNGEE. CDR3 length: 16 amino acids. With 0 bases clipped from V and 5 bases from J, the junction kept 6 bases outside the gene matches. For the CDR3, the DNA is TGTGCCAGCAGCGTAGTTGGTAGCGGGGCTACCGGGGAGCTGTTTTTT. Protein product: CASSVVGSGATGELFF. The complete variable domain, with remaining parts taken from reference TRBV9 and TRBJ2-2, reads DSGVTQTPKHLITATGQRVTLRCSPRSGDLSVYWYQQSLDQGLQFLIQYYNGEERAKGNILERFSAQQFPDLHSELNLSSLELGDSALYFCASSVVGSGATGELFFGEGSRLTVL.

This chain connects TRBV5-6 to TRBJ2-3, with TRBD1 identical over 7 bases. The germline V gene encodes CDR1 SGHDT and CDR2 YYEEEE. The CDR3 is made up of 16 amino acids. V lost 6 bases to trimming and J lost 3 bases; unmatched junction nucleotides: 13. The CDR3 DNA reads TGTGCCAGCAACCCAAGGAAGGCAGGGGGAACAGATACGCAGTATTTT. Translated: CASNPRKAGGTDTQYF.

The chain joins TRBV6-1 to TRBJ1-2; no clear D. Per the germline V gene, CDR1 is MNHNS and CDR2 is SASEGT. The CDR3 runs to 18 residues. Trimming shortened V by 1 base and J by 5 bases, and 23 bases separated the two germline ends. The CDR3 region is CASSEVYRGTGLGYGYTF. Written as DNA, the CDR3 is TGTGCCAGCAGTGAAGTTTACCGGGGTACTGGCTTAGGGTATGGCTACACCTTC.

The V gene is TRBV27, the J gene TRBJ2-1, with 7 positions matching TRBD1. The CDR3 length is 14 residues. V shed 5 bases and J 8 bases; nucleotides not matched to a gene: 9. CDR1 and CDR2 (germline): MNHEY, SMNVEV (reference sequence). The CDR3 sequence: CASSARDRVDEQFF. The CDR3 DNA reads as TGTGCCAGCAGTGCGAGAGACAGGGTTGATGAGCAGTTCTTC.

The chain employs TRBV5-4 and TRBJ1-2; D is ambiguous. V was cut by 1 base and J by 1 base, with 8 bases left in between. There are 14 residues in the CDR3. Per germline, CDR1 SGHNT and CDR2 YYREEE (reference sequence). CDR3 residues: CASSLQGDNYGYTF. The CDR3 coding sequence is TGTGCCAGCAGCTTGCAAGGAGATAACTATGGCTACACCTTC.

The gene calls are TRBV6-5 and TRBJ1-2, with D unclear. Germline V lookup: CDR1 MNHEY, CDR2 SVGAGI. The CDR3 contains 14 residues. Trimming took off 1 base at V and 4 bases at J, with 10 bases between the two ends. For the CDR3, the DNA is TGTGCCAGCAGTTACTTCCGGGAGTCCTATGGCTACACCTTC. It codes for CASSYFRESYGYTF.

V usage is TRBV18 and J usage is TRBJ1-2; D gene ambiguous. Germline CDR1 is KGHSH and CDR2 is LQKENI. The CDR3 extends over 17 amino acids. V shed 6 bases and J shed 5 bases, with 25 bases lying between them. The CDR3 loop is CASSPMEALRNAYGYTF. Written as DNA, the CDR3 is TGTGCCAGCTCCCCCATGGAGGCCCTGAGGAACGCTTATGGCTACACCTTC.

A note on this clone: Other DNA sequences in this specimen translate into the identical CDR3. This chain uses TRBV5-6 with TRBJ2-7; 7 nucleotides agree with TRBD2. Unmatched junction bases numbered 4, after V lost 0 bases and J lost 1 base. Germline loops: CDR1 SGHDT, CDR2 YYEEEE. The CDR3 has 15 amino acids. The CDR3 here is CASSLGGGSSYEQYF. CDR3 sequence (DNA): TGTGCCAGCAGCTTGGGGGGCGGGAGTTCCTACGAGCAGTACTTC.

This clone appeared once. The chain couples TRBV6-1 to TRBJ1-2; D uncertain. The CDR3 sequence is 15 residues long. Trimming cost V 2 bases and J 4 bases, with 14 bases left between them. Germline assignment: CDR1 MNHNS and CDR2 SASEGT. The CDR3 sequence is CASSEHSEGPYGYTF. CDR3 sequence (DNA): TGTGCCAGCAGTGAACATTCCGAGGGTCCCTATGGCTACACCTTC.

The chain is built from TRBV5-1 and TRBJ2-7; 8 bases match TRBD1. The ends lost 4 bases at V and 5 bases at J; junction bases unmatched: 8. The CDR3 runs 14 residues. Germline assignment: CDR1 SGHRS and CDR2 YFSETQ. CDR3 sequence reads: CASSQRTGHHEQYF. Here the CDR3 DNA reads TGCGCCAGCAGCCAGAGGACAGGGCACCACGAGCAGTACTTC.

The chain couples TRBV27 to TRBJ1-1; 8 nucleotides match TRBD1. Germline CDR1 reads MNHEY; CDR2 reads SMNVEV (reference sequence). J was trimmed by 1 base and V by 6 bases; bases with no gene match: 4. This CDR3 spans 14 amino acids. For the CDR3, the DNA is TGTGCCAGCAGCCCCGGACAGGGGAACACTGAAGCTTTCTTT. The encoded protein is CASSPGQGNTEAFF.

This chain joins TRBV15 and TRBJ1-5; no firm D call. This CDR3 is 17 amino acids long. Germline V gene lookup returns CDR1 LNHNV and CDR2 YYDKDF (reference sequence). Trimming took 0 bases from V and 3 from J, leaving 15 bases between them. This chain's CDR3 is CATSRDLTGGPNQPQHF. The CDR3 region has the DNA TGTGCCACCAGCAGAGATTTGACGGGCGGGCCCAATCAGCCCCAGCATTTT.

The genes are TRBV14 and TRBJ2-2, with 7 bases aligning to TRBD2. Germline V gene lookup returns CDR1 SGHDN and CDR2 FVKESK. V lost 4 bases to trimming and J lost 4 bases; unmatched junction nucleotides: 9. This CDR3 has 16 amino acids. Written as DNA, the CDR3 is TGTGCCAGCAGCCGTCTTGCCTGGGGGGGCACCGGGGAGCTGTTTTTT. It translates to CASSRLAWGGTGELFF.

The CDR3 DNA sequence: TGTGCCAGCAGTTCAGGGGGCCTTGCGAACACCGGGGAGCTGTTTTTT. Protein product: CASSSGGLANTGELFF. The chain carries TRBV28 and TRBJ2-2, with TRBD1 matching over 8 bases. The CDR3 contains 16 residues. With V trimmed by 4 bases and J by 0 bases, 4 bases remained unmatched. From germline, CDR1 is MDHEN and CDR2 SYDVKM.

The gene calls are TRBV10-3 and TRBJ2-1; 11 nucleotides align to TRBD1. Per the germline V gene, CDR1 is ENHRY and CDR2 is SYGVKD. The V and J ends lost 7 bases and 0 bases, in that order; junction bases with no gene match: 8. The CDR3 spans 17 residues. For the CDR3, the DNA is TGTGCCATCAACCGGGACAGGGGGACCCCCTCCTACAATGAGCAGTTCTTC. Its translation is CAINRDRGTPSYNEQFF.

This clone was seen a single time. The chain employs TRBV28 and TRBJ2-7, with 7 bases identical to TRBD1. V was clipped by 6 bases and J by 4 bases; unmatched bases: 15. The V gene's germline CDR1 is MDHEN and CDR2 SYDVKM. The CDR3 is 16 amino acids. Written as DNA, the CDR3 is TGTGCCAGCAGCTTTTTGGCTTGGGACAGACAGTACGAGCAGTACTTC. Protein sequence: CASSFLAWDRQYEQYF.

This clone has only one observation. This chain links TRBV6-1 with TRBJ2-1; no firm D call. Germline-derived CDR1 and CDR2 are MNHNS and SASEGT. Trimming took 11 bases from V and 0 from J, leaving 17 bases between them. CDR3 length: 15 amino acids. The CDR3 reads CAHKKFPSSYNEQFF. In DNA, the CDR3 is TGTGCCCATAAAAAATTCCCGAGCTCCTACAATGAGCAGTTCTTC.

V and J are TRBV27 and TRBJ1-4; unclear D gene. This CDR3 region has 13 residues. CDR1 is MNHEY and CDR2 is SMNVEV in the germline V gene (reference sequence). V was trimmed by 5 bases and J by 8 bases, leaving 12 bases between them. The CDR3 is CASSAVVKEKLFF. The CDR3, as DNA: TGTGCCAGCAGTGCGGTGGTAAAAGAAAAACTGTTTTTT.

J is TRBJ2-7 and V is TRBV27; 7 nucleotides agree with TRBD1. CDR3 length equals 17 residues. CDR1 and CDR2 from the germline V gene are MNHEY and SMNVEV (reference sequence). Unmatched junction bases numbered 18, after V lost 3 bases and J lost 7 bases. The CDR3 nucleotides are TGTGCCAGCAGTTTTAACCCTGGGACAGCCCGAGGTCGGGAGCAGTACTTC. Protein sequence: CASSFNPGTARGREQYF.